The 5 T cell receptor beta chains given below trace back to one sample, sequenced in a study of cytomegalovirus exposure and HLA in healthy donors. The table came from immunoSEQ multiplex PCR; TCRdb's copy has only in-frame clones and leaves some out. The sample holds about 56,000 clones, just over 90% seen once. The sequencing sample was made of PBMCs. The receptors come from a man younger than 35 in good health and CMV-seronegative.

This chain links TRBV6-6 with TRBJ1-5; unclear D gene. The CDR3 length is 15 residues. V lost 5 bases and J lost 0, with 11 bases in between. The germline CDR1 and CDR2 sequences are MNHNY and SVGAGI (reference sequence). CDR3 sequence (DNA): TGTGCCAGCAGTCGGAGGAGGGATAGCAATCAGCCCCAGCATTTT. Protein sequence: CASSRRRDSNQPQHF.

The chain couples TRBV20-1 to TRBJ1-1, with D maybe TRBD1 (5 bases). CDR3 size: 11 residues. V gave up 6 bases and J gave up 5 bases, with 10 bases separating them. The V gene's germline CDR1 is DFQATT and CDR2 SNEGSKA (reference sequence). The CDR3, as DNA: TGCAGTGCACCTTCAGGGACTGAAGCTTTCTTT. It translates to CSAPSGTEAFF.

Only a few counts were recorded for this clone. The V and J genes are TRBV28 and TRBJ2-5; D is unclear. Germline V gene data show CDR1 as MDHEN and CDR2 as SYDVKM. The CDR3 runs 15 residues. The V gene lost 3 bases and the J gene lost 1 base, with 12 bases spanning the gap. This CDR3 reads CASSLATWSQETQYF. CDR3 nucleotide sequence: TGTGCCAGCAGTTTGGCCACATGGAGCCAAGAGACCCAGTACTTC.

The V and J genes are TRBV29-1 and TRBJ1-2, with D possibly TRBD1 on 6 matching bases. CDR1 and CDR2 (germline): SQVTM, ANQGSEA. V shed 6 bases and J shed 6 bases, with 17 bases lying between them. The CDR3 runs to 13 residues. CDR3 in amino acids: CSVTRGGGNGYTF. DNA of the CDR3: TGCAGCGTGACAAGGGGCGGGGGCAATGGCTACACCTTC.

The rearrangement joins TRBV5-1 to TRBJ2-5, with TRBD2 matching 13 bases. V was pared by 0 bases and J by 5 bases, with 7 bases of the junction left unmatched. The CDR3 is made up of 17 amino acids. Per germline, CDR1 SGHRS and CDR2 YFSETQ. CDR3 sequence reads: CASSLGEGTSGKETQYF. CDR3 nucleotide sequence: TGCGCCAGCAGCTTGGGAGAGGGGACTAGCGGGAAGGAGACCCAGTACTTC.